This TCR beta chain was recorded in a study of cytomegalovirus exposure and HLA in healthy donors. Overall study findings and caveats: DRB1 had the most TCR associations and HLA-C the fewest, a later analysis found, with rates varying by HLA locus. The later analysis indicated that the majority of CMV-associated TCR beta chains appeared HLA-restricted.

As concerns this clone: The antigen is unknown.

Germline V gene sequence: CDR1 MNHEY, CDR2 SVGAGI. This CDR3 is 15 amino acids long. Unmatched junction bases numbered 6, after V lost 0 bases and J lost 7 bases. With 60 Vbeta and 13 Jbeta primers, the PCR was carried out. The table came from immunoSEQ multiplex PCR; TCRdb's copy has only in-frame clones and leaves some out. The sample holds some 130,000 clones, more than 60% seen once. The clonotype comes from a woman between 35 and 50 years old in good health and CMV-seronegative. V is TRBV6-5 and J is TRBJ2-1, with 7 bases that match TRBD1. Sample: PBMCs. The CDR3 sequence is CASSYSTGIGNEQFF. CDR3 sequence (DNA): TGTGCCAGCAGTTACTCGACAGGGATTGGGAATGAGCAGTTCTTC.